This T cell receptor (beta chain) derives from a study of T cells in Graves' hyperthyroidism and ophthalmopathy. Germline V lookup: CDR1 DFQATT, CDR2 SNEGSKA (reference sequence). J lost 6 bases, V lost 4 bases, and 8 bases had no gene match. The CDR3 has 14 amino acids. Researchers took RNA transcripts and amplified the TCR beta CDR3 regions from them. The HTBI primer set drove a first-round RT-PCR of the TCR CDR3. TCRdb redid the calling of the multiplex PCR reads with MiXCR, one entry per CDR3 protein. The sample lists about 640,000 distinct CDR3 sequences, roughly 20% seen once, with 34% in the top ten. General observations from the study: Ophthalmopathy was distinguished from stable hyperthyroidism by 13 V-J signatures.

This clonotype came up a few times. Its specificity is not known. This receptor was obtained from a man aged 25 to 45 with Graves' ophthalmopathy. Source material: blood. The genes are TRBV20-1 and TRBJ2-1; TRBD2 matches 8 bases. In DNA form, the CDR3 reads TGCAGTGCTATCTTACGGGAGGGGGTCAATGAGCAGTTCTTC. It encodes CSAILREGVNEQFF.